This T cell receptor beta chain is from a study of CD8 T cells in Susac syndrome. Findings and caveats of the study: In its TCR sequencing and HLA analysis, the study acknowledged that the number of individuals was relatively small.

RNA amounts of about 0.45 to 1 ug underwent reverse transcription with random hexamers. Each CDR3 protein is one row after TCRdb ran MiXCR on the immunoSEQ multiplex PCR reads. Here the sample spans approximately 200,000 distinct CDR3 sequences, more than 90% being singletons. Details on this clonotype: The antigen is not known.

Sequencing of TCR beta was performed on blood CD8+ and CD4+ T cells. In germline, CDR1 is MNHEY, CDR2 SVGEGT. The CDR3 runs to 12 residues. Losses at the gene ends were 5 bases for V and 11 bases for J; bases not matched to a gene: 8. J is TRBJ2-7 and V is TRBV6-2 or TRBV6-3; 8 positions agree with TRBD1. Material: CD4+ T cells from PBMCs. This receptor was obtained from a human donor with multiple sclerosis. Written as DNA, the CDR3 is TGTGCCAGCAGTCCCGGACAGGGCAGGGAGTACTTC. Its translation: CASSPGQGREYF.